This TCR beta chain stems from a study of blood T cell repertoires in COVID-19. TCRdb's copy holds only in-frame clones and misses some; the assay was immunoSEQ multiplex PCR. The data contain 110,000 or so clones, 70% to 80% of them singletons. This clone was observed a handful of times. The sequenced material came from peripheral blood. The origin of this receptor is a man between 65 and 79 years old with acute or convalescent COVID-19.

CDR3 residues: CASSAGGLNTEAFF. DNA of the CDR3: TGTGCCAGCAGCGCGGGGGGACTGAACACTGAAGCTTTCTTT. This sequence joins TRBV5-4 and TRBJ1-1, with D perhaps matching TRBD1 (5 bases). The V gene's germline CDR1 is SGHNT and CDR2 YYREEE (reference sequence). CDR3 size: 14 residues. Trimming pared 4 bases from V and 0 bases from J, leaving 10 bases between.